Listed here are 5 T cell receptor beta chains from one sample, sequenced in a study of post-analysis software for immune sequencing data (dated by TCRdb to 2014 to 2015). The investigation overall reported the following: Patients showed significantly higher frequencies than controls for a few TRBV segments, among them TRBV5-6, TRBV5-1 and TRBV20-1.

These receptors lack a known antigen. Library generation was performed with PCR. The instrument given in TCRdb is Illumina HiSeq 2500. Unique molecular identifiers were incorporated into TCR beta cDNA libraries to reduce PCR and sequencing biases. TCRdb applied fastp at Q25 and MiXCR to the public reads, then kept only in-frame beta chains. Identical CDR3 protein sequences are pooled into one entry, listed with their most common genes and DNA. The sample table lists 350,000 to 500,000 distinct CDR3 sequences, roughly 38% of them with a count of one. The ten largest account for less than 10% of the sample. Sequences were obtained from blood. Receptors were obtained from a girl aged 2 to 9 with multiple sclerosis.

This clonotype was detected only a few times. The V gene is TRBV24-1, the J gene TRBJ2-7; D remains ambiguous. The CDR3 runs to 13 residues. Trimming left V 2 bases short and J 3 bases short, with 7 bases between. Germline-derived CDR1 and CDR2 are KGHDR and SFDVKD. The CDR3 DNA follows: TGTGCCACCAGTGATTCTAGAGTCTACGAGCAGTACTTC. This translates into CATSDSRVYEQYF.

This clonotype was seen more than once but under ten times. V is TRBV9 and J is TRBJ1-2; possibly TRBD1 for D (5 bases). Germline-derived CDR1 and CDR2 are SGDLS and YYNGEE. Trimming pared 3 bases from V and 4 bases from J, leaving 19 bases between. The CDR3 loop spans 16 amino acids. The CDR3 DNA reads TGTGCCAGCAGCGCGAATCTCAGGGAAGCCCTCTATGGCTACACCTTC. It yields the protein CASSANLREALYGYTF.

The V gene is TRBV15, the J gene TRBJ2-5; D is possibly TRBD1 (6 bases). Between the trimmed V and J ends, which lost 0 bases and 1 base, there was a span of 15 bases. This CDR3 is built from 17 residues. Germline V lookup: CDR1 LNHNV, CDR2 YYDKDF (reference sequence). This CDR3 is CATSRDPGRGSQETQYF. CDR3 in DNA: TGTGCCACCAGCAGAGACCCCGGCAGGGGCTCCCAAGAGACCCAGTACTTC.

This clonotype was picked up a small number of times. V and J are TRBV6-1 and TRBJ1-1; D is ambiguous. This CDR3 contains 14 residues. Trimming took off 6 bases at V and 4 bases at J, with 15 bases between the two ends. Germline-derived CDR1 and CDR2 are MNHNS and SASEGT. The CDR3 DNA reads TGTGCCAGCAGCCACTGGAGCCCGGCCACTGAAGCTTTCTTT. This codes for CASSHWSPATEAFF.

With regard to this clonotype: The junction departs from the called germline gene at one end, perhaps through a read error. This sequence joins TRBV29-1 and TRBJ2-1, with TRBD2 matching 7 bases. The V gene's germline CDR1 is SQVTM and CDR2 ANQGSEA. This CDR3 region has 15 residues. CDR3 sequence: CSVDGLAAVYSEQFF. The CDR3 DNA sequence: TGCAGCGTTGATGGGCTAGCGGCCGTCTACAGTGAGCAGTTCTTC.